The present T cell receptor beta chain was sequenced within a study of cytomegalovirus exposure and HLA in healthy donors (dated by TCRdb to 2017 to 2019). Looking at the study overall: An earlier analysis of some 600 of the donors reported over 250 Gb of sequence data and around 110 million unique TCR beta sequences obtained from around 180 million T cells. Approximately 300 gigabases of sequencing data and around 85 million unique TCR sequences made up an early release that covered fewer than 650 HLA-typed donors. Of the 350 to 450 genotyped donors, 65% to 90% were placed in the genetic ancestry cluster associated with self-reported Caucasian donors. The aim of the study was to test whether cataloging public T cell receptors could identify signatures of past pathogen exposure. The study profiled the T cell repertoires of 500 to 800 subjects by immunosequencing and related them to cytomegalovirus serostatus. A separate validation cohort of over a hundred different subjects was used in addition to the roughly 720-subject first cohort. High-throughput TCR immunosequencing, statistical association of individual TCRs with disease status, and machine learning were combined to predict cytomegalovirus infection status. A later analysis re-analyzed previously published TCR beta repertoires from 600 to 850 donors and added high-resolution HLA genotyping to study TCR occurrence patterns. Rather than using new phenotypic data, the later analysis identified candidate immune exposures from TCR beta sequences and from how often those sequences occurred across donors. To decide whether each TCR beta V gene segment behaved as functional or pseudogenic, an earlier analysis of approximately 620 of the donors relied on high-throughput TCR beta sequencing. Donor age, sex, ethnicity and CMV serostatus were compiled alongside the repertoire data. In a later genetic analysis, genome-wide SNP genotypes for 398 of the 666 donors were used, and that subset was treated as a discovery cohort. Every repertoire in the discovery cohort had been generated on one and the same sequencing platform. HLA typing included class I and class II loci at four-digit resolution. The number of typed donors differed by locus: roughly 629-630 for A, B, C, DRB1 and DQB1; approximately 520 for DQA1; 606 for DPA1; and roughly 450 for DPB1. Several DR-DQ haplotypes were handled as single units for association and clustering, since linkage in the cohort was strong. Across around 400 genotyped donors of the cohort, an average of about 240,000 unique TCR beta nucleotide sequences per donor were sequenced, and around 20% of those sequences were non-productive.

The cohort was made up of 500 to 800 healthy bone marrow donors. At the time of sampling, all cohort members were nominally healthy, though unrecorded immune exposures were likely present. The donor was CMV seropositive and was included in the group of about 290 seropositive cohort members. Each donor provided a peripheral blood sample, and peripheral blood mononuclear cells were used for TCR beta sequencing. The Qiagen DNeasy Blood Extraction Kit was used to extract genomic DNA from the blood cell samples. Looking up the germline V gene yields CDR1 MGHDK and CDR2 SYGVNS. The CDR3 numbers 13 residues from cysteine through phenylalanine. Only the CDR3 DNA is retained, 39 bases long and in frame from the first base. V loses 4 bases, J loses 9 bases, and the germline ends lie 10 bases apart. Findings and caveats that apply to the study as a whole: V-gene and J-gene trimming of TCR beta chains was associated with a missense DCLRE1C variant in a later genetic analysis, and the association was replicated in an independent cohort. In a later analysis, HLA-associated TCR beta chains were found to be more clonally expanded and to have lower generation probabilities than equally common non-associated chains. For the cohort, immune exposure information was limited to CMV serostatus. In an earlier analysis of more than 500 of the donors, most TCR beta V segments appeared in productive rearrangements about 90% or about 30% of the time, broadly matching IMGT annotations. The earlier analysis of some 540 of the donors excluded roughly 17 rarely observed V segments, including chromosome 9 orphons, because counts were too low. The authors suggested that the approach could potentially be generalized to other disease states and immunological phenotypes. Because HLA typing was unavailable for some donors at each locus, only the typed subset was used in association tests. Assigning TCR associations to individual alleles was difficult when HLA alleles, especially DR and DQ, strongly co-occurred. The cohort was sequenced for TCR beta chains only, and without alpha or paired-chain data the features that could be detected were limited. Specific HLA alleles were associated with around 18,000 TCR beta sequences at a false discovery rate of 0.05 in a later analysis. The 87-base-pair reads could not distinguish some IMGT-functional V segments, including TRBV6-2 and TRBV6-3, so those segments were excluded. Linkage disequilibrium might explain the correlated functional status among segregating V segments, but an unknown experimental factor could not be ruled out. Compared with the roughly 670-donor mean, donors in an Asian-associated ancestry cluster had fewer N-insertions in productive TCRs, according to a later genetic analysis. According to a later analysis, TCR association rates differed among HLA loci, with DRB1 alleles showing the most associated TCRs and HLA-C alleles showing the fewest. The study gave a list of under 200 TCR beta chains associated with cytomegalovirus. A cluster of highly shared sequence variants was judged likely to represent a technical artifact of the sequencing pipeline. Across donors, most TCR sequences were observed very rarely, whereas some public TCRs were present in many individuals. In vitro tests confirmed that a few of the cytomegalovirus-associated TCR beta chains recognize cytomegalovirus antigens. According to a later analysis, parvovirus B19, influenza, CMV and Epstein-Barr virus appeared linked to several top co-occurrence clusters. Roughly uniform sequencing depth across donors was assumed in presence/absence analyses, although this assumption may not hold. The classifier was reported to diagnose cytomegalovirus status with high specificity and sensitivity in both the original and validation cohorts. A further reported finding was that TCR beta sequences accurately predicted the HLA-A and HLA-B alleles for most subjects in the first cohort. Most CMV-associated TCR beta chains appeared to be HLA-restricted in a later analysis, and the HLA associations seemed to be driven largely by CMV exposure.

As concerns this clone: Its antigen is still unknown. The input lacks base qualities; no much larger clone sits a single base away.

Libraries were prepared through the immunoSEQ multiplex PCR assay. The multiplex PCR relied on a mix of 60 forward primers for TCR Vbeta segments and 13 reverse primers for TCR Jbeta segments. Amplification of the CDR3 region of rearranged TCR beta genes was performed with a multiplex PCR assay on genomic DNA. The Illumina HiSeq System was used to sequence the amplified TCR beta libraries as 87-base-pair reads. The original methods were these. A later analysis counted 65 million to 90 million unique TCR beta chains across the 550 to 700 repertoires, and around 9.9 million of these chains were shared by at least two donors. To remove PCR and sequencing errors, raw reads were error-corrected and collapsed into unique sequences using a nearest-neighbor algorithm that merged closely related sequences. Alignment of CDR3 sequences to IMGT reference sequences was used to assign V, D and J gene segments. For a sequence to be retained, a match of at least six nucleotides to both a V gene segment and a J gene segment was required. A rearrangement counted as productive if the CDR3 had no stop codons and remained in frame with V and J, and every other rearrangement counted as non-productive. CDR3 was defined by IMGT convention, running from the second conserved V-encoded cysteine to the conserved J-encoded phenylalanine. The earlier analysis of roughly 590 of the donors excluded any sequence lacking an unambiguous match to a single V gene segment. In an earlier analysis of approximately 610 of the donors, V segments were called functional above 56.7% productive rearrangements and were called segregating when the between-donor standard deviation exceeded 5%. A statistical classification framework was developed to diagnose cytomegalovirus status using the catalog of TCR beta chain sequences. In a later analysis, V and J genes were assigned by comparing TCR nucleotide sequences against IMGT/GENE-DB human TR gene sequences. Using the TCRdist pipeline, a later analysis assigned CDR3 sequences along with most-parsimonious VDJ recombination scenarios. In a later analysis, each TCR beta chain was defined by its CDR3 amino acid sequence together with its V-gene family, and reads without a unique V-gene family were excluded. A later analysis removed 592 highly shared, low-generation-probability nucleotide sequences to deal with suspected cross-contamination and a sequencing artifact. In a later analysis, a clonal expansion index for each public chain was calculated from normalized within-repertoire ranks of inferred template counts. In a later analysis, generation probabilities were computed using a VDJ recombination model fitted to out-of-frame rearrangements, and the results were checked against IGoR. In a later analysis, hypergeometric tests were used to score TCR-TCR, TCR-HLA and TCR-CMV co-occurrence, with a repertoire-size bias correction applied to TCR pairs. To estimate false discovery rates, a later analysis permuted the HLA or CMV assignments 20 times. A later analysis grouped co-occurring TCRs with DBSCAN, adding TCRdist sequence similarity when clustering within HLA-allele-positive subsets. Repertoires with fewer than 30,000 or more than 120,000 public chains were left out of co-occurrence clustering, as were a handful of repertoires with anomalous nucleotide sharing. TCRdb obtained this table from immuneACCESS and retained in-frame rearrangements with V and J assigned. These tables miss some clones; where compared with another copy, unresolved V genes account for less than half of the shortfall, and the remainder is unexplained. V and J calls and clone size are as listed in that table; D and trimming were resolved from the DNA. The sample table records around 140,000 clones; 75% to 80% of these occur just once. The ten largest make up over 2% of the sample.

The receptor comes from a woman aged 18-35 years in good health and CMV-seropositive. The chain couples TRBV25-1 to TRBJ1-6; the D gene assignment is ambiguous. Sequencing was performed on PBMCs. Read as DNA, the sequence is TGTGCCAGCAGTGCCGGGGTTGGTTCACCCCTCCACTTT. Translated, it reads CASSAGVGSPLHF.